This is a list of T cell receptor beta chains from one sample in a study of blood T cell repertoires in COVID-19. TCRdb's copy holds only in-frame clones and misses some; the assay was immunoSEQ multiplex PCR. The sample shows about 150,000 clones, 75% to 90% of them seen only once. The sequenced sample was peripheral blood. All receptors derive from an older woman with active or convalescent COVID-19. CDR3s include the opening cysteine and the closing phenylalanine or tryptophan. The order of the fields is J gene, D gene, CDR3 length, V gene, clone size, CDR3 DNA, CDR3 protein. D genes are given only for firm matches. Clone size is given for some rows only: seen once, a few or many times, or a class if the clone is expanded.

J gene: TRBJ2-7; D gene: TRBD1; CDR3 length: 13; V gene: TRBV2; clone size: -; CDR3 DNA: TGTGCCAGCAGCCGACAGGGCACCTACGAGCAGTACTTC; CDR3 protein: CASSRQGTYEQYF
J gene: TRBJ1-5; D gene: TRBD1; CDR3 length: 17; V gene: TRBV7-2; clone size: -; CDR3 DNA: TGTGCCAGCAGCTTTAACAGGGGGGGGTATAGCAATCAGCCCCAGCATTTT; CDR3 protein: CASSFNRGGYSNQPQHF
J gene: TRBJ1-2; D gene: -; CDR3 length: 12; V gene: TRBV19; clone size: -; CDR3 DNA: TGTGCCAGTAATCGTAATCCGTATGGCTACACCTTC; CDR3 protein: CASNRNPYGYTF
J gene: TRBJ2-1; D gene: -; CDR3 length: 15; V gene: TRBV28; clone size: -; CDR3 DNA: TGTGCCAGCAGTTCGGGGGGCTTACTTTACAATGAGCAGTTCTTC; CDR3 protein: CASSSGGLLYNEQFF
J gene: TRBJ2-7; D gene: TRBD1; CDR3 length: 17; V gene: TRBV4-1; clone size: once; CDR3 DNA: TGCGCCAGCAGACCCCTTTACCGGGACAGGACCCATCGCGAGCAGTACTTC; CDR3 protein: CASRPLYRDRTHREQYF
J gene: TRBJ1-5; D gene: TRBD1; CDR3 length: 16; V gene: TRBV6-2/TRBV6-3; clone size: -; CDR3 DNA: TGTGCCAGCAGTTCCCCCGGACAGGATAGCAATCAGCCCCAGCATTTT; CDR3 protein: CASSSPGQDSNQPQHF
J gene: TRBJ2-7; D gene: TRBD1; CDR3 length: 13; V gene: TRBV7-2; clone size: -; CDR3 DNA: TGTGCCAGCAGCTTAGGGACAGGGAGCGAGCAGTACTTC; CDR3 protein: CASSLGTGSEQYF
J gene: TRBJ1-4; D gene: -; CDR3 length: 13; V gene: TRBV5-5; clone size: -; CDR3 DNA: TGTGCCAGCAGCCTTGGGCCAAATGAAAAACTGTTTTTT; CDR3 protein: CASSLGPNEKLFF
J gene: TRBJ1-3; D gene: TRBD1; CDR3 length: 14; V gene: TRBV9; clone size: once; CDR3 DNA: TGTGCCAGCAGCGAGCCGGGACAGGGAAACACCATATATTTT; CDR3 protein: CASSEPGQGNTIYF
J gene: TRBJ1-3; D gene: -; CDR3 length: 13; V gene: TRBV27; clone size: -; CDR3 DNA: TGTGCCAGCAGTTTAGGCCAGGGAACCACCATATATTTT; CDR3 protein: CASSLGQGTTIYF
J gene: TRBJ2-6; D gene: TRBD1; CDR3 length: 16; V gene: TRBV7-9; clone size: few; CDR3 DNA: TGTGCCAGCAGCTTAGAGACAGGGGCTGGGGCCAACGTCCTGACTTTC; CDR3 protein: CASSLETGAGANVLTF
J gene: TRBJ1-2; D gene: TRBD1; CDR3 length: 13; V gene: TRBV11-2; clone size: -; CDR3 DNA: TGTGCCAGCAGCTTGGCAGGGGGCGAGGGCTACACCTTC; CDR3 protein: CASSLAGGEGYTF
J gene: TRBJ1-6; D gene: -; CDR3 length: 17; V gene: TRBV4-1; clone size: -; CDR3 DNA: TGCGCCAGCAGACAGACAGTTCCCCGCTCCTATAATTCACCCCTCCACTTT; CDR3 protein: CASRQTVPRSYNSPLHF
J gene: TRBJ2-7; D gene: -; CDR3 length: 16; V gene: TRBV7-9; clone size: -; CDR3 DNA: TGTGCCAGCAGCTTAGCGCTAAGCGGGCAGCCCTACGAGCAGTACTTC; CDR3 protein: CASSLALSGQPYEQYF
J gene: TRBJ1-4; D gene: TRBD1; CDR3 length: 15; V gene: TRBV19; clone size: once; CDR3 DNA: TGTGCCAGTAGTGCGGACAGGGTCCCGAGTACGAAACTGTTTTTT; CDR3 protein: CASSADRVPSTKLFF
J gene: TRBJ2-7; D gene: TRBD1; CDR3 length: 16; V gene: TRBV23-1; clone size: -; CDR3 DNA: TGCGCCAGCAGTCAATATCGGGACAGTTGCTCCTACGAGCAGTACTTC; CDR3 protein: CASSQYRDSCSYEQYF
J gene: TRBJ2-1; D gene: -; CDR3 length: 11; V gene: TRBV7-9; clone size: -; CDR3 DNA: TGTGCCAGCAGCTTCGCGGGTGAGCAGTTCTTC; CDR3 protein: CASSFAGEQFF
J gene: TRBJ2-7; D gene: -; CDR3 length: 14; V gene: TRBV6-4; clone size: -; CDR3 DNA: TGTGCCAGCAGCAAGGACGGGAGCTCCTACGAGCAGTACTTC; CDR3 protein: CASSKDGSSYEQYF
J gene: TRBJ1-1; D gene: -; CDR3 length: 12; V gene: TRBV27; clone size: -; CDR3 DNA: TGTGCCAGCAGCACCGTCGGCACTGAAGCTTTCTTT; CDR3 protein: CASSTVGTEAFF
J gene: TRBJ2-1; D gene: -; CDR3 length: 16; V gene: TRBV18; clone size: once; CDR3 DNA: TGTGCCAGCTCACGTCGTAACACCAGCTCCTACAATGAGCAGTTCTTC; CDR3 protein: CASSRRNTSSYNEQFF
J gene: TRBJ1-4; D gene: -; CDR3 length: 12; V gene: TRBV12-3/TRBV12-4; clone size: -; CDR3 DNA: TGTGCCAGCAGTTGGGCCAGAGAAAAACTGTTTTTT; CDR3 protein: CASSWAREKLFF
J gene: TRBJ1-2; D gene: -; CDR3 length: 14; V gene: TRBV7-8; clone size: -; CDR3 DNA: TGTGCCAGCAGCCCTCTGGGCGGGTTCTATGGCTACACCTTC; CDR3 protein: CASSPLGGFYGYTF
J gene: TRBJ2-4; D gene: -; CDR3 length: 13; V gene: TRBV12-3/TRBV12-4; clone size: -; CDR3 DNA: TGTGCCAGCAGTTTAGTTTGGACAGACATTCAGTACTTC; CDR3 protein: CASSLVWTDIQYF
J gene: TRBJ1-5; D gene: TRBD1; CDR3 length: 17; V gene: TRBV10-3; clone size: -; CDR3 DNA: TGTGCCATCAGTGAGGATGGGACAGCCTATAGCAATCAGCCCCAGCATTTT; CDR3 protein: CAISEDGTAYSNQPQHF
J gene: TRBJ2-1; D gene: TRBD2; CDR3 length: 17; V gene: TRBV4-1; clone size: -; CDR3 DNA: TGCGCCAGCAGCCGAGGGACTAGCGGGGGGGCGGTCAATGAGCAGTTCTTC; CDR3 protein: CASSRGTSGGAVNEQFF
J gene: TRBJ1-2; D gene: -; CDR3 length: 13; V gene: TRBV11-2; clone size: -; CDR3 DNA: TGTGCCAGCAGCTTAGAGGGTCGGACAGCATACACCTTC; CDR3 protein: CASSLEGRTAYTF
J gene: TRBJ1-2; D gene: TRBD1; CDR3 length: 15; V gene: TRBV7-8; clone size: -; CDR3 DNA: TGTGCCAGCAGCTACGGACAGGGGACTAACTATGGCTACACCTTC; CDR3 protein: CASSYGQGTNYGYTF
J gene: TRBJ2-2; D gene: -; CDR3 length: 15; V gene: TRBV7-2; clone size: -; CDR3 DNA: TGTGCCAGCAGCCCCAGTCAGGGTACCACCGGGGAGCTGTTTTTT; CDR3 protein: CASSPSQGTTGELFF
J gene: TRBJ1-1; D gene: -; CDR3 length: 12; V gene: TRBV19; clone size: -; CDR3 DNA: TGTGCCAGCAGGAAGAGAGACACTGAAGCTTTCTTT; CDR3 protein: CASRKRDTEAFF
J gene: TRBJ1-5; D gene: TRBD1; CDR3 length: 16; V gene: TRBV5-1; clone size: -; CDR3 DNA: TGCGCCAGCAGCTTGGGGGGACAGGCCGACGATCAGCCCCAGCATTTT; CDR3 protein: CASSLGGQADDQPQHF
J gene: TRBJ2-7; D gene: -; CDR3 length: 12; V gene: TRBV20-1; clone size: -; CDR3 DNA: TGCAGTGCTAGTTTCCCCCCTTACGAGCAGTACTTC; CDR3 protein: CSASFPPYEQYF
J gene: TRBJ1-1; D gene: TRBD1; CDR3 length: 13; V gene: TRBV6-4; clone size: -; CDR3 DNA: TGTGCCAGCAGTCGACAGGGAGGCACTGAAGCTTTCTTT; CDR3 protein: CASSRQGGTEAFF
J gene: TRBJ1-3; D gene: -; CDR3 length: 13; V gene: TRBV5-6; clone size: few; CDR3 DNA: TGTGCCAGCAGCTTCATCTCTGCGAACACCATATATTTT; CDR3 protein: CASSFISANTIYF
J gene: TRBJ1-3; D gene: -; CDR3 length: 12; V gene: TRBV10-3; clone size: -; CDR3 DNA: TGTGCCATCACCGAGAGTGGAAACACCATATATTTT; CDR3 protein: CAITESGNTIYF
J gene: TRBJ2-1; D gene: -; CDR3 length: 13; V gene: TRBV9; clone size: -; CDR3 DNA: TGTGCCAGCAGCGTCGGACAGTACAATGAGCAGTTCTTC; CDR3 protein: CASSVGQYNEQFF
J gene: TRBJ2-1; D gene: TRBD2; CDR3 length: 15; V gene: TRBV6-2/TRBV6-3; clone size: -; CDR3 DNA: TGTGCCAGCAGCCCGGGACTAGCGTCGGGCAATGAGCAGTTCTTC; CDR3 protein: CASSPGLASGNEQFF
J gene: TRBJ2-5; D gene: -; CDR3 length: 14; V gene: TRBV30; clone size: -; CDR3 DNA: TGTGCCTGGAGTGTATGGACAGCTGAAGAGACCCAGTACTTC; CDR3 protein: CAWSVWTAEETQYF
J gene: TRBJ1-3; D gene: -; CDR3 length: 14; V gene: TRBV19; clone size: -; CDR3 DNA: TGTGCCAGTTCCTCGGGAAACGGTGGAAACACCATATATTTT; CDR3 protein: CASSSGNGGNTIYF
J gene: TRBJ2-2; D gene: -; CDR3 length: 15; V gene: TRBV19; clone size: -; CDR3 DNA: TGTGCCAGTAGTATCGGCCAGGGGAGTACCGGGGAGCTGTTTTTT; CDR3 protein: CASSIGQGSTGELFF
J gene: TRBJ2-5; D gene: -; CDR3 length: 12; V gene: TRBV12-3/TRBV12-4; clone size: -; CDR3 DNA: TGTGCCAGCAGCGGGGACTGGCCGGACCAGTACTTC; CDR3 protein: CASSGDWPDQYF
J gene: TRBJ1-2; D gene: -; CDR3 length: 13; V gene: TRBV11-2; clone size: -; CDR3 DNA: TGTGCCAGCACCGAGATCGGGGTTGGGGGCTACACCTTC; CDR3 protein: CASTEIGVGGYTF
J gene: TRBJ1-3; D gene: -; CDR3 length: 15; V gene: TRBV18; clone size: once; CDR3 DNA: TGTGCCAGCTCACCACTACTTGAAGCGGGAAACACCATATATTTT; CDR3 protein: CASSPLLEAGNTIYF
J gene: TRBJ1-2; D gene: -; CDR3 length: 15; V gene: TRBV18; clone size: -; CDR3 DNA: TGTGCCACCCAAGCTTCCGGGACAAGCCCCTATGGCTACACCTTC; CDR3 protein: CATQASGTSPYGYTF
J gene: TRBJ2-1; D gene: -; CDR3 length: 12; V gene: TRBV5-6; clone size: -; CDR3 DNA: TGTGCCAGCAGCTTGGGGGGCAGCGAGCAGTTCTTC; CDR3 protein: CASSLGGSEQFF
J gene: TRBJ1-5; D gene: -; CDR3 length: 13; V gene: TRBV12-3/TRBV12-4; clone size: -; CDR3 DNA: TGTGCCAGCAGCAATGACAGGAATCAGCCCCAGCATTTT; CDR3 protein: CASSNDRNQPQHF
J gene: TRBJ2-1; D gene: TRBD1; CDR3 length: 16; V gene: TRBV27; clone size: medium-sized; CDR3 DNA: TGTGCCAGTCTTAGCCCCGGGACAGGGGACTACAATGAGCAGTTCTTC; CDR3 protein: CASLSPGTGDYNEQFF
J gene: TRBJ2-2; D gene: TRBD1; CDR3 length: 13; V gene: TRBV29-1; clone size: -; CDR3 DNA: TGCAGCGCTGGACAGGTTGACCCCGGGGAGCTGTTTTTT; CDR3 protein: CSAGQVDPGELFF
J gene: TRBJ2-5; D gene: TRBD1; CDR3 length: 17; V gene: TRBV2; clone size: -; CDR3 DNA: TGTGCCAGCACCAAAACCCGAGGGGGCCTGGACCGAGAGACCCAGTACTTC; CDR3 protein: CASTKTRGGLDRETQYF
J gene: TRBJ2-4; D gene: -; CDR3 length: 19; V gene: TRBV12-1; clone size: few; CDR3 DNA: TGTGCCAGCAGCGCTCGGGCGGGTGGGGAAAGAATTTCCAAAAACATTCAGTACTTC; CDR3 protein: CASSARAGGERISKNIQYF
J gene: TRBJ2-3; D gene: -; CDR3 length: 13; V gene: TRBV19; clone size: -; CDR3 DNA: TGTGCCACCAGGACTGAAAGCACAGATACGCAGTATTTT; CDR3 protein: CATRTESTDTQYF
J gene: TRBJ2-7; D gene: TRBD1; CDR3 length: 13; V gene: TRBV18; clone size: -; CDR3 DNA: TGTGCCAGCTCACGAAAAACAGGGGACGAGCAGTACTTC; CDR3 protein: CASSRKTGDEQYF
J gene: TRBJ2-7; D gene: -; CDR3 length: 14; V gene: TRBV5-1; clone size: few; CDR3 DNA: TGCGCCAGCCAAATTAGTTCGGGTTCCTACGAGCAGTACTTC; CDR3 protein: CASQISSGSYEQYF
J gene: TRBJ1-1; D gene: -; CDR3 length: 14; V gene: TRBV5-1; clone size: once; CDR3 DNA: TGCGCCAGCAGGGTCCAGGGTGGGGACACTGAAGCTTTCTTT; CDR3 protein: CASRVQGGDTEAFF